This T cell receptor (beta chain) was captured in a study of naive and memory T cell subsets. Overall study results and limits: Each distinct alpha or beta sequence counts as one clonotype. No ground truth validated the naive and memory repertoire findings.

Cells stained for CD3, CD4, CD8, CD45RA, CD27 and viability were sorted into four CD45RA/CD27 subsets. Germline loops: CDR1 DFQATT, CDR2 SNEGSKA (reference sequence). V lost 0 bases and J 8 bases, leaving 13 bases between the germline ends. The CDR3 totals 14 residues. An equimolar mix of two oligonucleotides served as the beta constant-region primer for TRBC1 and TRBC2. TCRdb ran MiXCR on the UMI-ligation and nested PCR reads and lists one entry per CDR3 protein. The sample records some 83,000 distinct CDR3 sequences, about an eighth being singletons. Worth noting for this clonotype: The antigen remains undetermined.

Specimen: central memory CD4+ T cells from blood. The TCR sequence derives from a human donor in good health. The chain carries TRBV20-1 and TRBJ1-4, with D possibly matching TRBD1 (5 bases). CDR3 sequence: CSAREGAGGEKLFF. CDR3 in DNA: TGCAGTGCTAGAGAAGGGGCAGGCGGCGAAAAACTGTTTTTT.